Presented here are 26 T cell receptor beta chains from one specimen sequenced in a study of shared clonotypes between healthy human individuals. The repertoire was sequenced with immunoSEQ multiplex PCR; TCRdb's copy has only in-frame clones and lacks some. The repertoire consists of about 1 million clones, with 75% to 85% occurring once and the leading ten covering approximately 0.52%. What was sequenced was memory CD4+ T cells from PBMCs. Regarding subset: CD45RA-negative fraction. Receptors originate from a man between 18 and 29 years old in good health. Some clones in this sample may be carry-over from other donors' samples.

By sample share, this clone is medium-sized. The chain employs TRBV6-8 and TRBJ1-2; D call uncertain. The CDR3 has 13 residues. Germline assignment: CDR1 MNHGY and CDR2 SAAAGT. V lost 6 bases and J 4 bases, leaving 12 bases between the germline ends. The CDR3 region is CASSHLLIYGYTF. The CDR3 nucleotides are TGTGCCAGCAGCCACCTACTGATCTATGGCTACACCTTC.

This rearrangement joins TRBV27 to TRBJ2-5; D is ambiguous. Germline CDR1 MNHEY, CDR2 SMNVEV (reference sequence). The CDR3 spans 14 residues. Trimming took 3 bases from V and 5 from J, leaving 13 bases between them. CDR3 bases: TGTGCCAGCAGTTTCCGCGCCCTGGGGGAGACCCAGTACTTC. It yields the protein CASSFRALGETQYF.

This clone has a handful of counts. The chain carries TRBV4-2 and TRBJ2-7; the match to TRBD2 covers 10 bases. CDR1 and CDR2 from the germline V gene are LGHNA and YNFKEQ. CDR3 length equals 15 residues. Trimming cost V 0 bases and J 6 bases; bases outside gene matches: 5. CDR3 DNA: TGTGCCAGCAGCCAAGACTCCTGGACTAGCGGCGAGCAGTACTTC. Amino acid sequence: CASSQDSWTSGEQYF.

V usage is TRBV29-1 and J usage is TRBJ2-5, with D perhaps TRBD1 (5 bases). The V and J ends lost 2 bases and 5 bases respectively, with 12 bases between them. CDR3 length equals 13 residues. CDR1 and CDR2 from the germline V gene are SQVTM and ANQGSEA. This CDR3 reads CSVEYGAPETQYF. The CDR3 region has the DNA TGCAGCGTTGAATATGGGGCACCCGAGACCCAGTACTTC.

V usage is TRBV21-1 and J usage is TRBJ2-5; whether TRBD1, the table's D call, matches the DNA was not checked. TRBV21-1 is annotated as a pseudogene. The CDR3 is made up of 13 amino acids. CDR3 amino acids: CASSKLGEETQYF. The CDR3 bases are TGTGCCAGCAGCAAACTGGGCGAAGAGACCCAGTACTTC.

V is TRBV28 and J is TRBJ1-5, with D possibly being TRBD1 (5 bases). The V and J ends lost 6 bases and 2 bases respectively, with 17 bases between them. Germline V CDR1 and CDR2: MDHEN, SYDVKM. The CDR3 is 16 amino acids. The CDR3 bases are TGTGCCAGCAGAATGGGGGGGGGTTTTGGCAATCAGCCCCAGCATTTT. It codes for CASRMGGGFGNQPQHF.

The V and J genes are TRBV29-1 and TRBJ1-1; tentatively, D is TRBD1 (6 bases). Germline V gene data show CDR1 as SQVTM and CDR2 as ANQGSEA. The CDR3 runs to 14 residues. V was cut by 4 bases and J by 4 bases, with 16 bases left in between. The CDR3: CSVVGGREVTEAFF. CDR3 DNA sequence: TGCAGCGTTGTTGGGGGGCGCGAGGTCACTGAAGCTTTCTTT. Complete variable domain (other parts from reference TRBV29-1 and TRBJ1-1): SAVISQKPSRDICQRGTSLTIQCQVDSQVTMMFWYRQQPGQSLTLIATANQGSEATYESGFVIDKFPISRPNLTFSTLTVSNMSPEDSSIYLCSVVGGREVTEAFFGQGTRLTVV.

The chain joins TRBV5-5 to TRBJ1-1; TRBD1 matches at 9 bases. Germline V gene lookup returns CDR1 SGHKS and CDR2 YYEKEE (reference sequence). V was pared by 1 base and J by 1 base, with 2 bases of the junction left unmatched. This CDR3 contains 15 residues. The CDR3 DNA reads TGTGCCAGCAGCTTGACAGGGGGCCCGAACACTGAAGCTTTCTTT. It yields the protein CASSLTGGPNTEAFF.

The chain recombines TRBV4-2 with TRBJ2-3; a possible D gene is TRBD2 (6 bases). V was cut by 4 bases and J by 5 bases, with 25 bases left in between. The germline V gene encodes CDR1 LGHNA and CDR2 YNFKEQ. The CDR3 is 18 residues long. CDR3 nucleotide sequence: TGTGCCAGCAGCCGGAAGGGTTGGGCGGGACCGGCGGTAGATACGCAGTATTTT. This gives the protein CASSRKGWAGPAVDTQYF.

This clone came up once. Other DNA sequences in this specimen translate into the identical CDR3. The J gene is TRBJ2-3, the V gene TRBV5-1, with TRBD2 matching over 11 bases. The germline CDR1 and CDR2 sequences are SGHRS and YFSETQ. The V segment lost 2 bases and the J segment 6 bases; nucleotides outside the gene matches: 5. The CDR3 runs to 15 residues. For the CDR3, the DNA is TGCGCCAGCAGCTTAAATAGCGGGAGGGCCGATACGCAGTATTTT. Protein sequence: CASSLNSGRADTQYF.

This clone was detected only once. The rearrangement joins TRBV6-1 to TRBJ1-4, with 9 positions matching TRBD1. Germline loops: CDR1 MNHNS, CDR2 SASEGT. The CDR3 runs to 13 residues. The V segment lost 6 bases and the J segment 6 bases; nucleotides outside the gene matches: 2. The CDR3 spells CASRRQGDEKLFF. The CDR3 region has the DNA TGTGCCAGCAGACGACAGGGGGATGAAAAACTGTTTTTT.

The V and J genes are TRBV6-6 and TRBJ2-7, with D uncertain. Trimming cost V 8 bases and J 2 bases, with 16 bases left between them. This CDR3 has 14 residues. The germline gives CDR1 MNHNY, CDR2 SVGAGI (reference sequence). The CDR3 nucleotides are TGTGCCAGCTCCGGCTGGGGAAACGCCTACGAGCAGTACTTC. Amino acid sequence: CASSGWGNAYEQYF.

The chain has TRBV27 and TRBJ2-5; possible D gene TRBD2, 5 bases. The germline V gene has CDR1 MNHEY and CDR2 SMNVEV (reference sequence). The CDR3 runs to 16 residues. V was shortened by 4 bases and J by 2 bases, with 17 bases between the two germline ends. CDR3 region: CASSSFGKGTQETQYF. CDR3 DNA sequence: TGTGCCAGCAGTTCCTTCGGGAAGGGAACACAAGAGACCCAGTACTTC.

For this clone: Other DNA sequences in this sample translate to the same CDR3. This chain links TRBV2 with TRBJ2-1; 8 bases are a match to TRBD2. The V and J ends lost 4 bases and 4 bases, in that order; junction bases with no gene match: 6. The CDR3 extends over 15 amino acids. In germline, CDR1 is SNHLY, CDR2 FYNNEI. The CDR3 loop reads CASSATSGLYNEQFF. In nucleotides, the CDR3 is TGTGCCAGCAGTGCTACTAGCGGTCTTTACAATGAGCAGTTCTTC. Complete variable domain (other parts from reference TRBV2 and TRBJ2-1): EPEVTQTPSHQVTQMGQEVILRCVPISNHLYFYWYRQILGQKVEFLVSFYNNEISEKSEIFDDQFSVERPDGSNFTLKIRSTKLEDSAMYFCASSATSGLYNEQFFGPGTRLTVL.

A note on this clone: Distinct nucleotide sequences in the sample also encode this CDR3. The V gene is TRBV5-1, the J gene TRBJ2-3; 8 nucleotides align to TRBD2. The CDR3 runs 14 residues. V trimming: 1 base; J trimming: 3 bases; junction bases outside the gene matches: 1. Germline V gene data show CDR1 as SGHRS and CDR2 as YFSETQ. The CDR3 loop reads CASSLQRETDTQYF. The CDR3 DNA reads as TGCGCCAGCAGCTTGCAGCGGGAGACAGATACGCAGTATTTT.

This clone was seen a handful of times. This chain links TRBV28 with TRBJ1-5, with D unclear. Germline CDR1 reads MDHEN; CDR2 reads SYDVKM. V lost 7 bases and J lost 9, with 13 bases in between. This CDR3 contains 12 residues. CDR3 amino acids: CASNYRELPQHF. CDR3 nucleotides: TGTGCCAGCAACTACCGAGAACTGCCCCAGCATTTT.

Remarks on this clone: The sample has other DNA sequences that encode this CDR3 too. This sequence joins TRBV2 and TRBJ2-7; 11 nucleotides agree with TRBD1. Trimming at V came to 6 bases and at J to 2 bases, leaving 3 bases not matched to a gene. CDR1 and CDR2 from the germline V gene are SNHLY and FYNNEI. CDR3 length: 14 amino acids. The CDR3 sequence is CASRAGQGAYEQYF. As DNA, the CDR3 is TGTGCCAGCAGAGCGGGACAGGGGGCCTACGAGCAGTACTTC.

The CDR3 is CASSWGSLTSTDTQYF. The CDR3 coding sequence is TGTGCCAGCAGCTGGGGTAGCCTTACCTCGACAGATACGCAGTATTTT. The J gene is TRBJ2-3, the V gene TRBV11-2, with D unclear. The V gene's germline CDR1 is SGHAT and CDR2 FQNNGV. This CDR3 has 16 residues. The V end was cut by 4 bases, the J end by 3 bases, with 17 bases between.

The chain employs TRBV19 and TRBJ2-4; D tentatively reads TRBD1 or TRBD2 (6 bases each). V was shortened by 1 base and J by 2 bases, with 12 bases between the two germline ends. CDR3 length: 16 amino acids. Germline V gene lookup returns CDR1 LNHDA and CDR2 SQIVND (reference sequence). Written as DNA, the CDR3 is TGTGCCAGTAGTATAGGGGGGGCTCTTACCAAAAACATTCAGTACTTC. It encodes CASSIGGALTKNIQYF.

The genes are TRBV29-1 and TRBJ2-3; 10 bases are a match to TRBD2. The CDR3 contains 15 residues. Germline V gives CDR1 SQVTM, CDR2 ANQGSEA. CDR3 protein: CSGRGSGRSPDTQYF. CDR3 sequence (DNA): TGCAGTGGGCGGGGTAGCGGGAGGTCCCCAGATACGCAGTATTTT.

The chain uses TRBV5-1 and TRBJ2-1, with TRBD2 identical over 11 bases. This CDR3 is 16 amino acids long. Germline V CDR1 and CDR2: SGHRS, YFSETQ. V trimming: 2 bases; J trimming: 3 bases; junction bases outside the gene matches: 4. DNA of the CDR3: TGCGCCAGCAGCTTTCCCGGGACTAGCGGCTACAATGAGCAGTTCTTC. Translating gives CASSFPGTSGYNEQFF.

The chain links TRBV5-6 to TRBJ2-6; D not certain. From germline, CDR1 is SGHDT and CDR2 YYEEEE. The CDR3 has 13 amino acids. V was cut by 5 bases and J by 2 bases, with 5 bases left in between. The chain's CDR3 is CASRGAGANVLTF. The CDR3 coding sequence is TGTGCCAGCAGGGGCGCTGGGGCCAACGTCCTGACTTTC.

V usage is TRBV7-9 and J usage is TRBJ2-4; TRBD1 is a possible D gene (6 bases). Per germline, CDR1 SEHNR and CDR2 FQNEAQ (reference sequence). This CDR3 comprises 13 residues. The V and J ends lost 11 bases and 5 bases respectively, with 16 bases between them. The CDR3 reads CACLRDNENIQYF. DNA for the CDR3: TGTGCCTGTCTCCGGGACAACGAAAACATTCAGTACTTC.

This clone was seen repeatedly, ten times or more. V usage is TRBV28 and J usage is TRBJ1-5; possibly TRBD1 for D (6 bases). CDR3 length: 14 residues. Germline V gene lookup returns CDR1 MDHEN and CDR2 SYDVKM. Between the trimmed V and J ends, which lost 6 bases and 4 bases, there was a span of 13 bases. The CDR3 sequence: CASSYGRGNQPQHF. CDR3 in DNA: TGTGCCAGCAGCTACGGCAGGGGAAATCAGCCCCAGCATTTT.

Concerning this clone itself: The identical CDR3 is also encoded by other nucleotide sequences in the sample. The V gene is TRBV6-6, the J gene TRBJ2-1, with unresolved D. Looked up from germline, CDR1 is MNHNY and CDR2 is SVGAGI (reference sequence). The CDR3 loop spans 13 amino acids. V was trimmed by 2 bases and J by 0 bases, leaving 2 bases between them. The DNA for the CDR3 is TGTGCCAGCAGTTACACCTCCTACAATGAGCAGTTCTTC. Translation gives CASSYTSYNEQFF.

The J gene is TRBJ2-3, the V gene TRBV7-2, with D unclear. Germline values: CDR1 SGHTA, CDR2 FQGNSA. The germline V and J ends were trimmed by 1 base and 0 bases, with 8 bases remaining between them. The CDR3 has 15 residues. The DNA of the CDR3 is TGTGCCAGCAGCTTAGGACGGATTAGCACAGATACGCAGTATTTT. Translation: CASSLGRISTDTQYF. Full variable domain (remainder filled in from reference TRBV7-2 and TRBJ2-3): GAGVSQSPSNKVTEKGKDVELRCDPISGHTALYWYRQSLGQGLEFLIYFQGNSAPDKSGLPSDRFSAERTGGSVSTLTIQRTQQEDSAVYLCASSLGRISTDTQYFGPGTRLTVL.